Sequencing of this T cell receptor beta chain was carried out in a study of T cell changes during pregnancy in multiple sclerosis. V was trimmed by 5 bases and J by 7 bases, leaving 17 bases between them. This CDR3 spans 15 amino acids. The germline V gene encodes CDR1 MNHEY and CDR2 SMNVEV (reference sequence). Produced via immunoSEQ multiplex PCR; TCRdb's table is partial and in-frame only. The sample includes around 40,000 clones, around 94% of them seen just once. The genes are TRBV27 and TRBJ1-4, with a weak D call TRBD1 (6 bases). This material consisted of CD8+ T cells from peripheral blood mononuclear cells, taken in the third trimester of pregnancy. This TCR came from a female donor with multiple sclerosis, enrolled in a pregnancy study. The CDR3 sequence: CASSTTGPSIEKLFF. CDR3 coding DNA: TGTGCCAGCAGTACAACAGGGCCGAGTATTGAAAAACTGTTTTTT.